The 9 T cell receptor beta chains given below trace back to one sample, sequenced in a study of OX40 agonist ivuxolimab in advanced cancers. Assay used: immunoSEQ multiplex PCR; TCRdb lists only in-frame clones, some missing. This table has some 11,000 clones, about 89% appearing once. Sequencing used CD4+ or CD8+ T cells sorted from blood, obtained in a trial of the OX40 agonist ivuxolimab. These receptors all stem from an adult with an advanced solid tumor such as melanoma, head and neck, liver or kidney cancer.

The V gene is TRBV27, the J gene TRBJ2-7; TRBD1 matches at 7 bases. There are 15 residues in the CDR3. CDR1 and CDR2 (germline): MNHEY, SMNVEV (reference sequence). V lost 0 bases, J lost 4 bases, and 6 bases stayed unmatched. The CDR3 region is CASSLSGDSLYEQYF. CDR3 nucleotide sequence: TGTGCCAGCAGTTTATCTGGGGACAGTTTGTACGAGCAGTACTTC.

This clone has just one count. The chain uses TRBV4-1 and TRBJ1-3; D remains ambiguous. V lost 3 bases to trimming and J lost 0 bases, with 9 bases between them. This CDR3 contains 15 residues. Looked up from germline, CDR1 is MGHRA and CDR2 is YSYEKL. The CDR3 sequence: CASSHTFRSGNTIYF. CDR3 sequence (DNA): TGCGCCAGCAGCCACACATTTCGCTCTGGAAACACCATATATTTT.

This clone was recorded once. This chain joins TRBV7-9 and TRBJ2-2; D perhaps matches TRBD2 (6 bases). CDR3 length: 17 amino acids. V dropped 7 bases and J dropped 0 bases, with 18 bases sitting between them. Germline assignment: CDR1 SEHNR and CDR2 FQNEAQ (reference sequence). CDR3 DNA: TGTGCCAGCACCATCGCCATCGGGACTTCGAACACCGGGGAGCTGTTTTTT. This encodes CASTIAIGTSNTGELFF.

This chain joins TRBV28 and TRBJ2-5; 8 bases fit TRBD2. After removal of 6 bases from V and 2 bases from J, the junction contained 8 bases not matched to a gene. The germline CDR1 and CDR2 sequences are MDHEN and SYDVKM. This CDR3 is 15 amino acids long. This CDR3 is CASRVRLARQETQYF. The DNA of the CDR3 is TGTGCCAGCAGGGTTCGACTAGCGAGGCAAGAGACCCAGTACTTC.

The V and J genes are TRBV29-1 and TRBJ2-7, with 11 bases matching TRBD2. The length of the CDR3 is 14 residues. V gave up 6 bases and J gave up 2 bases; unmatched junction bases: 6. CDR1 and CDR2 from the germline V gene are SQVTM and ANQGSEA. DNA of the CDR3: TGCAGCGTCGGGGGGACTAGCGGTGCCTACGAGCAGTACTTC. Translated: CSVGGTSGAYEQYF.

The chain carries TRBV7-9 and TRBJ1-4; 9 bases align to TRBD1. V was pared by 6 bases and J by 5 bases, with 7 bases of the junction left unmatched. Germline CDR1 is SEHNR and CDR2 is FQNEAQ (reference sequence). There are 15 residues in the CDR3. CDR3 DNA: TGTGCCAGCAGTCGGACAGGGGAAGGGAATGAAAAACTGTTTTTT. Translation: CASSRTGEGNEKLFF.

V gene TRBV1 combines with J gene TRBJ2-4; the table's D call TRBD2 went unverified against the DNA. TRBV1 is shown as a pseudogene. The CDR3 has 19 residues. CDR3 DNA sequence: TGCACCAGCAGCCAGGAGCCAGCGGGAGGGCCACTAGCCAAAAACATTCAGTACTTC. It is translated as CTSSQEPAGGPLAKNIQYF.

Worth noting for this clone: Germline and junction disagree at one end, which may indicate a read error. The V gene is TRBV27, the J gene TRBJ2-1, with 12 bases matching TRBD2. The V gene's germline CDR1 is MNHEY and CDR2 SMNVEV (reference sequence). The CDR3 is made up of 16 amino acids. CDR3 bases: TGTGCCAGTAGTTTTGAGGGGCTAGCGGGGGGGAATGAGCAGTTCTTC. This codes for CASSFEGLAGGNEQFF.

With regard to this clone: The junction and the germline gene differ at one end; a read error may be behind it. The same CDR3 can be traced to other DNA sequences in this sample. The chain joins TRBV6-1 to TRBJ2-3; D is possibly TRBD2 (6 bases). The germline V gene encodes CDR1 MNHNS and CDR2 SASEGT. The CDR3 runs 17 residues. The CDR3 DNA sequence: TGCGCCAGCAGTGAATTCGTGGGAGCGGGTACCACAGATACGCAGTATTTT. Translating it yields CASSEFVGAGTTDTQYF.